This T cell receptor (beta chain) was identified in a study of cytomegalovirus exposure and HLA in healthy donors. Study summary: A subsequent analysis stated that the 100 to 150 validation repertoires were run on the same platform as the roughly 670 first-cohort repertoires. Study outcomes and limitations: Researchers reported that a few CMV-associated chains were confirmed in vitro as CMV antigen-specific. Published work reported that the classifier diagnosed cytomegalovirus status with high specificity and sensitivity. Most sequenced TCRs were rare (though some public TCRs occurred in many donors).

A word on this clone: Its antigen is unidentified.

CDR3 length equals 14 residues. V was clipped by 3 bases and J by 10 bases; unmatched bases: 7. Germline assignment: CDR1 SGHKS and CDR2 YYEKEE (reference sequence). Produced via immunoSEQ multiplex PCR; TCRdb's table is partial and in-frame only. The sample records about 98,000 clones, around nine tenths being singletons. The V gene is TRBV5-5, the J gene TRBJ1-6, with TRBD1 matching over 7 bases. This clonotype was sampled from a woman aged 25 to 39 in good health and CMV-seronegative. The specimen sequenced was PBMCs. CDR3 DNA sequence: TGTGCCAGCAGCTCCTCAGGGGGATCGTCACCCCTCCACTTT. This sequence encodes CASSSSGGSSPLHF.